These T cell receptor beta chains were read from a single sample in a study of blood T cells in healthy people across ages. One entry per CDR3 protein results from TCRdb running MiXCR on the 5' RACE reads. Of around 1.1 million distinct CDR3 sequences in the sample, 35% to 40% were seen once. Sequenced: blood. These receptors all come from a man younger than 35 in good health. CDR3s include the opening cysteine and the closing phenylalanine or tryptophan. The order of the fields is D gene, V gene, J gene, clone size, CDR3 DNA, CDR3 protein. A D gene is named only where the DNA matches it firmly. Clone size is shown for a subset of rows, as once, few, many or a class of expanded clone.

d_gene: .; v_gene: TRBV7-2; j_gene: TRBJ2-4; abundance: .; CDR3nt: TGTGCCAGCAGATGGGGTGTTGGGCTTCAGTACTTC; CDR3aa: CASRWGVGLQYF
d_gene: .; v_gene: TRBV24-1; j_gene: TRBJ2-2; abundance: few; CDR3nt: TGTGCCACCAGTGAGCAGGTTTCGAACACCGGGGAGCTGTTTTTT; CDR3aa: CATSEQVSNTGELFF
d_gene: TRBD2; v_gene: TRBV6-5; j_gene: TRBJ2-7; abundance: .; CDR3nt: TGTGCCAGCAGTTACGATCCGGGGGGGAGCTACGAGCAGTACTTC; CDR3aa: CASSYDPGGSYEQYF
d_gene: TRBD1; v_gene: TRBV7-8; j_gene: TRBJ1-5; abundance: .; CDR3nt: TGTGCCAGCAGCGCCCAGGCAGGGGGACACGGGACTCAGCCCCAGCATTTT; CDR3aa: CASSAQAGGHGTQPQHF
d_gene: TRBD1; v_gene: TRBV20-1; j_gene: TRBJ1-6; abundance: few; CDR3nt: TGCAGTGCTGGACAGGGGGGTGCTTCACCCCTCCACTTT; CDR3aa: CSAGQGGASPLHF
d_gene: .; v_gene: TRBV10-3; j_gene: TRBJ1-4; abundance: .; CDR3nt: TGTGCCATATCGAACTCGGCAGGGTTGGAAAAACTGTTTTTT; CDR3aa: CAISNSAGLEKLFF
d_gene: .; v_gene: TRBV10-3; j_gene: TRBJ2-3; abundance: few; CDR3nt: TGTGCCATCAGTGAAAGTGAAGGAAACACAGATACGCAGTATTTT; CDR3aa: CAISESEGNTDTQYF
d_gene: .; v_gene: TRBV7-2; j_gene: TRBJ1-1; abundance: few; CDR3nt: TGTGCCAGCGGACAGAGGTTGGTCTCTGAAGCTTTCTTT; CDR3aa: CASGQRLVSEAFF
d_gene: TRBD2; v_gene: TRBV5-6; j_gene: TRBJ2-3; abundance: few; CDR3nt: TGTGCCAGCAGCCCCGAGGGTTTTGCGGGGGTGAACACAGATACGCAGTATTTT; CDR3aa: CASSPEGFAGVNTDTQYF
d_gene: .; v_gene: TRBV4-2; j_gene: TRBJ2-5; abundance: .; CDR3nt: TGTGCCAGCAGCCCGACAGTCTACAATGAGCAGTACTTC; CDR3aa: CASSPTVYNEQYF
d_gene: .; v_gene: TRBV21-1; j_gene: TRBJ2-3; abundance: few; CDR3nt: TGTGCCAGCAGCACGACTAGCGGGGGGGAACATTTCACAGATACGCAGTATTTT; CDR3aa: CASSTTSGGEHFTDTQYF
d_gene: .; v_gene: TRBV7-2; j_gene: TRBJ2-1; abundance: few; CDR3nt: TGTGCCAGCAGCCTCATCGGGATGTCCTACAATGAGCAGTTCTTC; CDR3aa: CASSLIGMSYNEQFF
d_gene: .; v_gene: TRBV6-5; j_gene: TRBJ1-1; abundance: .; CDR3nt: TGTGCCAGCAGTTTGAACGGAGGAAGCACTGAAGCTTTCTTT; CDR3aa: CASSLNGGSTEAFF
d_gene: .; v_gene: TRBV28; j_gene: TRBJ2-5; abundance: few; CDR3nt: TGTGCCAGCAGTCCCCCGGTGGCGACCCAGTACTTC; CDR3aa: CASSPPVATQYF
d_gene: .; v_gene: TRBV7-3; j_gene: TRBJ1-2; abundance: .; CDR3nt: TGTGCCAGCAGCCCCCGCGGGGGTACTAATACTAACTATGGCTGCACCTTC; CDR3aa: CASSPRGGTNTNYGCTF
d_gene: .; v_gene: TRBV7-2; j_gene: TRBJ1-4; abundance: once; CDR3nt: TGTGCCAGCAGCTTATGGGGGCTTGGTGTCCACTCGGGAAAACTGTTTTTT; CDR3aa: CASSLWGLGVHSGKLFF
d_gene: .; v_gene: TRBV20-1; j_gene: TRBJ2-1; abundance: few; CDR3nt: TGCAGTGCTCACAGGGTCTCGGAGTTCTTC; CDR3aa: CSAHRVSEFF
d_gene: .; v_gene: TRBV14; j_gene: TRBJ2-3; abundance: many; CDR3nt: TGCGCCAGCAGCCAAGATCTTGGAGATACGCAGTATTTT; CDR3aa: CASSQDLGDTQYF
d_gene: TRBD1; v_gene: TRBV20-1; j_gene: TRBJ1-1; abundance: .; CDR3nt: TGCAGTGCTAGTAAGGGGGCCGACACTGAAGCTTTCTTT; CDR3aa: CSASKGADTEAFF
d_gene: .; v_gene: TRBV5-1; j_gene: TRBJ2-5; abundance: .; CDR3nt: TGCGCCAGCAGCTTGGAAAGACAGTCGGAAGAGACCCAGTACTTC; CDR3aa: CASSLERQSEETQYF